The 8 T cell receptor beta chains in this list originate from one sample, sequenced in a study of T cell responses to AZD1222 COVID-19 vaccine. Profiled with immunoSEQ multiplex PCR; TCRdb holds only in-frame clones, not every one. Seen here are 80,000 to 100,000 clones, more than 85% observed once, and the top ten hold around 7%. The source material was peripheral blood, sampled on day 0 of AZD1222 vaccination. These receptors all stem from an adult in good health.

In DNA, the CDR3 is TGTGCCAGCAGCAGGGATAGCAATCAGCCCCAGCATTTT. Residues: CASSRDSNQPQHF. The rearrangement links TRBV28 to TRBJ1-5, with D possibly being TRBD1 (5 bases). Per the germline V gene, CDR1 is MDHEN and CDR2 is SYDVKM. The CDR3 spans 13 residues. V was trimmed by 6 bases and J by 0 bases, leaving 6 bases between them.

V and J are TRBV7-2 and TRBJ2-1; a weak D match, TRBD2 (6 bases). Germline values: CDR1 SGHTA, CDR2 FQGNSA. This CDR3 has 13 residues. The V end lost 1 base, the J end lost 10 bases, and 11 bases lay between the germline ends. The CDR3 loop reads CASSLGGTGEQFF. The CDR3 DNA sequence: TGTGCCAGCAGCTTAGGCGGGACCGGGGAGCAGTTCTTC. Looking up the rest from reference TRBV7-2 and TRBJ2-1 gives the full variable domain: GAGVSQSPSNKVTEKGKDVELRCDPISGHTALYWYRQSLGQGLEFLIYFQGNSAPDKSGLPSDRFSAERTGGSVSTLTIQRTQQEDSAVYLCASSLGGTGEQFFGPGTRLTVL.

The chain's CDR3 is CASSFGLAADTQYF. The CDR3 DNA follows: TGTGCCAGCAGCTTCGGACTAGCCGCAGATACGCAGTATTTT. J is TRBJ2-3 and V is TRBV5-6, with 8 bases that match TRBD2. The CDR3 loop spans 14 amino acids. J gave up 4 bases and V 2 bases, and 3 bases lay outside the gene matches. Germline V lookup: CDR1 SGHDT, CDR2 YYEEEE.

The CDR3 loop is CASSTFTGGAYYGYTF. DNA for the CDR3: TGTGCCAGCAGCACGTTTACAGGGGGCGCCTACTATGGCTACACCTTC. The V call is TRBV9, the J call TRBJ1-2; 9 bases line up with TRBD1. J lost 3 bases, V lost 4 bases, and 10 bases had no gene match. CDR1 is SGDLS and CDR2 is YYNGEE in the germline V gene. CDR3 length: 16 residues. The entire variable domain, with the rest obtained from reference TRBV9 and TRBJ1-2, is as follows: DSGVTQTPKHLITATGQRVTLRCSPRSGDLSVYWYQQSLDQGLQFLIQYYNGEERAKGNILERFSAQQFPDLHSELNLSSLELGDSALYFCASSTFTGGAYYGYTFGSGTRLTVV.

This clone was detected once. The J gene is TRBJ2-5, the V gene TRBV4-1; a weak D match, TRBD2 (7 bases). The germline V gene encodes CDR1 MGHRA and CDR2 YSYEKL. The CDR3 is made up of 16 amino acids. Trimming left V 0 bases short and J 5 bases short, with 16 bases between. The CDR3 nucleotides read TGCGCCAGCAGCCAAGATTTACGGGGGGCCTGGGAGACCCAGTACTTC. It encodes CASSQDLRGAWETQYF.

V usage is TRBV7-3 and J usage is TRBJ1-1; D is perhaps TRBD1 (5 bases). This CDR3 spans 12 amino acids. The germline V gene encodes CDR1 SGHTA and CDR2 FQGTGA. V lost 8 bases to trimming and J lost 7 bases, with 14 bases between them. The CDR3 loop is CASRDHWGEAFF. The CDR3 region has the DNA TGTGCCAGCCGGGACCACTGGGGTGAAGCTTTCTTT.

The chain links TRBV5-1 to TRBJ1-2; 7 positions agree with TRBD1. The CDR3 runs 15 residues. Germline V CDR1 and CDR2: SGHRS, YFSETQ. The V gene end was trimmed by 3 bases and the J gene end by 0 bases; junction bases not matched to a gene: 5. The CDR3 is CASSSRTGANYGYTF. CDR3 in DNA: TGCGCCAGCAGCTCTCGGACAGGAGCTAACTATGGCTACACCTTC.

Here the CDR3 reads CASSQELFRLAGSNEQFF. For the CDR3, the DNA is TGCGCCAGCAGCCAAGAACTATTTAGACTAGCGGGATCCAATGAGCAGTTCTTC. V is TRBV4-3 and J is TRBJ2-1, with 11 bases identical to TRBD2. With V trimmed by 0 bases and J by 6 bases, 10 bases remained unmatched. Germline assignment: CDR1 LGHNA and CDR2 YSLEER. The CDR3 has 18 amino acids.